Presented here are 29 T cell receptor beta chains from one specimen sequenced in a study of blood T cell repertoires in COVID-19. Sequencing was performed with immunoSEQ multiplex PCR; in TCRdb, only in-frame clones are kept and a portion is missing. The sample includes roughly 25,000 clones, 92% seen only once; the top ten take about 2.8%. The material sequenced was peripheral blood. The receptors originated from a human donor in a cohort sampled during active COVID-19.

The J gene is TRBJ1-6, the V gene TRBV19; 7 nucleotides agree with TRBD1. Germline assignment: CDR1 LNHDA and CDR2 SQIVND (reference sequence). The CDR3 is 15 residues long. Unmatched junction bases numbered 10, after V lost 5 bases and J lost 9 bases. The CDR3 DNA sequence: TGTGCCAGTAGTGTATACAGGGGCCTTGGTTCACCCCTCCACTTT. It yields the protein CASSVYRGLGSPLHF.

The rearrangement uses TRBV3-1 (or the pseudogene TRBV3-2) and TRBJ1-2; the match to TRBD1 covers 8 bases. From germline, CDR1 is LGHDT and CDR2 YNNKEL (reference sequence). CDR3 length equals 15 residues. Unmatched junction bases numbered 7, after V lost 3 bases and J lost 4 bases. CDR3 in amino acids: CASSHDRTGTYGYTF. DNA for the CDR3: TGTGCCAGCAGCCATGACCGGACAGGGACCTATGGCTACACCTTC.

The chain couples TRBV28 to TRBJ2-7, with 11 bases that match TRBD1. This CDR3 comprises 13 residues. CDR1 MDHEN and CDR2 SYDVKM come from the germline V gene. J was trimmed by 6 bases and V by 5 bases; bases with no gene match: 3. The DNA of the CDR3 is TGTGCCAGCAGTGAAGGGACAGGGGGCGAGCAGTACGTC. Protein: CASSEGTGGEQYV.

J is TRBJ2-3 and V is TRBV28, with D possibly being TRBD1 (6 bases). Germline V gene data show CDR1 as MDHEN and CDR2 as SYDVKM. V lost 4 bases and J lost 2, with 13 bases in between. This CDR3 comprises 15 residues. The CDR3 loop reads CASSSSRDNTDTQYF. The CDR3, as DNA: TGTGCCAGCAGTTCGTCACGGGACAACACAGATACGCAGTATTTT.

For the CDR3, the DNA is TGTGCCAGCAGCTCTACGGAACAGGGGGTTGCAGGGCCCCAGCATTTT. Residues: CASSSTEQGVAGPQHF. The chain is built from TRBV7-9 and TRBJ1-5, with TRBD1 matching 8 bases. V trimming: 4 bases; J trimming: 9 bases; junction bases outside the gene matches: 14. Germline V lookup: CDR1 SEHNR, CDR2 FQNEAQ (reference sequence). CDR3 length equals 16 residues.

The rearrangement links TRBV6-5 to TRBJ1-1; D call uncertain. Per the germline V gene, CDR1 is MNHEY and CDR2 is SVGAGI. The length of the CDR3 is 13 residues. The ends were cut back, 2 bases at V and 1 base at J, with 5 bases in the middle. CDR3 residues: CASSYGQNTEAFF. CDR3 in DNA: TGTGCCAGCAGTTACGGGCAGAACACTGAAGCTTTCTTT.

The V gene is TRBV5-1, the J gene TRBJ2-3, with 8 nucleotides matching TRBD1. CDR3 length: 14 residues. Germline V gene lookup returns CDR1 SGHRS and CDR2 YFSETQ. J gave up 2 bases and V 7 bases, and 6 bases lay outside the gene matches. CDR3 protein: CASVQTGATDTQYF. CDR3 coding DNA: TGCGCCAGCGTGCAGACAGGGGCCACAGATACGCAGTATTTT.

V and J are TRBV24-1 and TRBJ2-2; 12 bases are a match to TRBD2. After removal of 4 bases from V and 5 bases from J, the junction contained 10 bases not matched to a gene. This CDR3 is 18 amino acids long. Germline lookup yields CDR1 KGHDR and CDR2 SFDVKD. Here the CDR3 DNA reads TGTGCCACCAGTGACCCATCGACTAGCGGGGGCCCTACCGGGGAGCTGTTTTTT. This sequence encodes CATSDPSTSGGPTGELFF.

The chain is built from TRBV5-1 and TRBJ2-1; 9 nucleotides agree with TRBD2. This CDR3 contains 14 residues. The trim removed 4 bases at V and 14 bases at J, leaving 13 bases unmatched. Per germline, CDR1 SGHRS and CDR2 YFSETQ. CDR3 protein: CASSIGTLGGGEFF. In DNA form, the CDR3 reads TGCGCCAGCAGCATTGGAACCCTTGGCGGGGGGGAGTTCTTC.

This rearrangement joins TRBV5-1 to TRBJ2-5, with TRBD1 identical over 9 bases. This CDR3 is 14 amino acids long. Germline CDR1 reads SGHRS; CDR2 reads YFSETQ. The V gene end was trimmed by 6 bases and the J gene end by 5 bases; junction bases not matched to a gene: 8. CDR3 DNA sequence: TGCGCCAGCAAGGTTGGACAGGGGCGGGAGACCCAGTACTTC. Translating gives CASKVGQGRETQYF.

The J gene is TRBJ2-2, the V gene TRBV7-9; D unclear. Deletions cut 1 base from V and 3 bases from J, with 12 bases between. The CDR3 is made up of 16 amino acids. Looked up from germline, CDR1 is SEHNR and CDR2 is FQNEAQ (reference sequence). CDR3 residues: CASSLVGRRYTGELFF. In DNA, the CDR3 is TGTGCCAGCAGCTTAGTGGGCAGGCGCTACACCGGGGAGCTGTTTTTT.

This chain links TRBV28 with TRBJ1-3; 10 bases map to TRBD1. Germline CDR1 reads MDHEN; CDR2 reads SYDVKM. CDR3 size: 19 residues. After removal of 3 bases from V and 3 bases from J, the junction contained 14 bases not matched to a gene. CDR3 in DNA: TGTGCCAGCAGTTTCTACCGTGGACAGGGGGAACTATTTGGAAACACCATATATTTT. Protein product: CASSFYRGQGELFGNTIYF.

The chain combines TRBV7-9 with TRBJ2-1, with 7 bases fitting TRBD1. Trimming cost V 5 bases and J 6 bases; bases outside gene matches: 13. The CDR3 runs to 16 residues. Looked up from germline, CDR1 is SEHNR and CDR2 is FQNEAQ (reference sequence). Here the CDR3 reads CASSVYSGQKFNEQFF. CDR3 bases: TGTGCCAGCAGCGTATATTCGGGACAGAAGTTCAATGAGCAGTTCTTC.

This chain links TRBV5-1 with TRBJ2-2; the D is unclear. Germline V gene sequence: CDR1 SGHRS, CDR2 YFSETQ. The V end lost 0 bases, the J end lost 4 bases, and 4 bases lay between the germline ends. The CDR3 is 13 residues long. CDR3 amino acids: CASSLDITGELFF. The CDR3 DNA is TGCGCCAGCAGCTTGGACATCACCGGGGAGCTGTTTTTT.

This chain joins TRBV18 and TRBJ2-5; D possibly corresponds to TRBD2 (6 bases). V was pared by 5 bases and J by 7 bases, with 17 bases between. The CDR3 contains 14 residues. CDR1 and CDR2 (germline): KGHSH, LQKENI. The CDR3 region has the DNA TGTGCCAGCTCAACTGCCCGGGGGACGGGGACCCAGTACTTC. It specifies CASSTARGTGTQYF.

V usage is TRBV9 and J usage is TRBJ2-7; 9 nucleotides align to TRBD1. Germline V gives CDR1 SGDLS, CDR2 YYNGEE. This CDR3 has 14 amino acids. With V trimmed by 3 bases and J by 2 bases, 3 bases remained unmatched. The CDR3 is CASSAQGAPYEQYF. DNA for the CDR3: TGTGCCAGCAGCGCACAGGGGGCCCCCTACGAGCAGTACTTC.

This rearrangement joins TRBV28 to TRBJ1-6; maybe TRBD1 (5 bases). The V gene's germline CDR1 is MDHEN and CDR2 SYDVKM. This CDR3 contains 17 residues. V lost 6 bases, J lost 8 bases, and 23 bases lay in between. The CDR3 protein is CASSTTAPVLGDSPLHF. CDR3 DNA sequence: TGTGCCAGCAGCACGACAGCGCCGGTGTTGGGTGATTCACCCCTCCACTTT.

A single count supports this clone. The V gene is TRBV19, the J gene TRBJ1-5; 8 positions match TRBD1. The CDR3 is made up of 15 amino acids. Germline V gives CDR1 LNHDA, CDR2 SQIVND (reference sequence). The junction had 7 bases not matched to a gene; V was cut back by 9 bases and J by 0 bases. The DNA of the CDR3 is TGTGCCAGCACGGACAGGGCGTATAGCAATCAGCCCCAGCATTTT. Translated, it gives CASTDRAYSNQPQHF.

This chain uses TRBV24-1 with TRBJ2-2, with 7 positions matching TRBD2. The junction had 6 bases not matched to a gene; V was cut back by 3 bases and J by 3 bases. The germline V gene encodes CDR1 KGHDR and CDR2 SFDVKD. This CDR3 contains 16 residues. The CDR3 nucleotides are TGTGCCACCAGTGATGCGGGGGTTCGGGACACCGGGGAGCTGTTTTTT. Translation gives CATSDAGVRDTGELFF.

The chain recombines TRBV2 with TRBJ1-6, with D possibly matching TRBD1 (6 bases). The CDR3 runs 14 residues. Trimming shortened V by 1 base and J by 9 bases, and 10 bases separated the two germline ends. CDR1 and CDR2 from the germline V gene are SNHLY and FYNNEI. The CDR3 coding sequence is TGTGCCAGCAGTGAAGACAGGGTGGCTTCACCCCTCCACTTT. Amino acids: CASSEDRVASPLHF.

The rearrangement links TRBV19 to TRBJ2-3; D ambiguous. From germline, CDR1 is LNHDA and CDR2 SQIVND (reference sequence). The CDR3 is 15 amino acids. V dropped 1 base and J dropped 1 base, with 9 bases sitting between them. The CDR3: CASSIGKGGTDTQYF. In DNA, the CDR3 is TGTGCCAGTAGTATAGGGAAAGGAGGCACAGATACGCAGTATTTT.

The chain carries TRBV19 and TRBJ2-1, with D perhaps matching TRBD1 (6 bases). The ends were cut back, 6 bases at V and 3 bases at J, with 15 bases in the middle. Per germline, CDR1 LNHDA and CDR2 SQIVND (reference sequence). This CDR3 region has 15 residues. CDR3 nucleotide sequence: TGTGCCAGTAGATCTGGGCAGGGGCTCTACAATGAGCAGTTCTTC. It translates to CASRSGQGLYNEQFF.

The chain carries TRBV28 and TRBJ1-2; tentative D call: TRBD1 (6 bases). The CDR3 runs to 11 residues. In germline, CDR1 is MDHEN, CDR2 SYDVKM. V dropped 6 bases and J dropped 10 bases, with 12 bases sitting between them. The DNA for the CDR3 is TGTGCCAGCAGGAGAGGGGGAGACTACACCTTC. This translates into CASRRGGDYTF.

The chain recombines TRBV29-1 with TRBJ1-5; 8 bases fit TRBD1. Germline V gene lookup returns CDR1 SQVTM and CDR2 ANQGSEA. The CDR3 spans 11 residues. With V trimmed by 6 bases and J by 13 bases, 8 bases remained unmatched. The CDR3: CSVMTGASQHF. CDR3 in DNA: TGCAGCGTGATGACAGGGGCCTCGCAGCATTTT.

The sample holds a few counts of this clone. The chain is built from TRBV5-6 and TRBJ2-7, with 8 bases identical to TRBD2. The CDR3 covers 16 residues. The V gene's germline CDR1 is SGHDT and CDR2 YYEEEE. Germline trimming cut 3 bases from V and 2 bases from J; bases unmatched to any gene: 10. The CDR3 region is CASSSTRGEGPYEQYF. The CDR3 region has the DNA TGTGCCAGCAGCTCTACGCGGGGGGAGGGACCCTACGAGCAGTACTTC. Together with reference TRBV5-6 and TRBJ2-7, the CDR3 gives the full variable domain: DAGVTQSPTHLIKTRGQQVTLRCSPKSGHDTVSWYQQALGQGPQFIFQYYEEEERQRGNFPDRFSGHQFPNYSSELNVNALLLGDSALYLCASSSTRGEGPYEQYFGPGTRLTVT.

The chain employs TRBV24-1 and TRBJ2-5, with TRBD2 matching over 7 bases. Per the germline V gene, CDR1 is KGHDR and CDR2 is SFDVKD. V was clipped by 7 bases and J by 5 bases; unmatched bases: 9. The CDR3 is 14 amino acids. Here the CDR3 reads CATSRPGGGETQYF. Here the CDR3 DNA reads TGTGCCACCAGCCGACCGGGGGGTGGGGAGACCCAGTACTTC.

The genes are TRBV3-1 (or the pseudogene TRBV3-2) and TRBJ2-5; TRBD2 matches 15 bases. The trim removed 4 bases at V and 0 bases at J, leaving 9 bases unmatched. Germline V gives CDR1 LGHDT, CDR2 YNNKEL (reference sequence). This CDR3 has 19 amino acids. The CDR3: CASSRSGLAGGPYQETQYF. DNA for the CDR3: TGTGCCAGCAGCCGCTCGGGACTAGCGGGGGGCCCGTACCAAGAGACCCAGTACTTC.

The rearrangement uses TRBV29-1 and TRBJ2-2; tentative D call: TRBD1 (5 bases). Per the germline V gene, CDR1 is SQVTM and CDR2 is ANQGSEA. Trimming stripped 4 bases from V and 5 bases from J, with 23 bases between. The length of the CDR3 is 17 residues. The CDR3 DNA reads as TGCAGCGTTGTGGTGCGGTCTGGGGCGGTGACTACCGGGGAGCTGTTTTTT. As protein: CSVVVRSGAVTTGELFF.

The CDR3, as DNA: TGTGCCAGCAGCTTAAAAGCGGGGATTTCCGATGAGCAGTTCTTC. As protein: CASSLKAGISDEQFF. The chain joins TRBV7-3 to TRBJ2-1, with 7 bases fitting TRBD2. The germline V gene has CDR1 SGHTA and CDR2 FQGTGA. This CDR3 spans 15 amino acids. The V segment lost 1 base and the J segment 8 bases; nucleotides outside the gene matches: 8.